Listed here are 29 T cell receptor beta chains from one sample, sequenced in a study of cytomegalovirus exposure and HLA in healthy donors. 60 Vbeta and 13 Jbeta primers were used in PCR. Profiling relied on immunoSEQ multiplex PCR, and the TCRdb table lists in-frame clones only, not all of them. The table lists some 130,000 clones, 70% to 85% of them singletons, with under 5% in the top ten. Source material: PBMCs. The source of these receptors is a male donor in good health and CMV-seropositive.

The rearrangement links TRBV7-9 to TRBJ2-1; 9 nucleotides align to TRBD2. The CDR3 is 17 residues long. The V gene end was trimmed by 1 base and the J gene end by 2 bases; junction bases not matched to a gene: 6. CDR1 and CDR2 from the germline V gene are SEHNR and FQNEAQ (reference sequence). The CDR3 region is CASSLGGLAGAYNEQFF. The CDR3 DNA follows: TGTGCCAGCAGCTTAGGGGGCTTAGCGGGGGCCTACAATGAGCAGTTCTTC.

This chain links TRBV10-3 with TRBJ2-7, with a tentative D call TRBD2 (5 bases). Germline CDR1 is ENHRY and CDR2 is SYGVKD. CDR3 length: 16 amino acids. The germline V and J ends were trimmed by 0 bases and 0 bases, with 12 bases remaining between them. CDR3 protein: CAISESGSGASYEQYF. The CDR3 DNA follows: TGTGCCATCAGTGAGTCGGGGAGCGGTGCCTCCTACGAGCAGTACTTC.

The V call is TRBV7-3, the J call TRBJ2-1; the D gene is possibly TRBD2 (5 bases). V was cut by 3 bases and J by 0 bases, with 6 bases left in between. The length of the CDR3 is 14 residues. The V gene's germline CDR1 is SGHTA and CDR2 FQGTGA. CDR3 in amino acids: CASSFRGSYNEQFF. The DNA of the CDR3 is TGTGCCAGCAGCTTTCGGGGCTCCTACAATGAGCAGTTCTTC.

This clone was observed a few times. CDR3 coding DNA: TGTGCCAGCAGTTTGACAGTTGGCGGAAACACCATATATTTT. Protein: CASSLTVGGNTIYF. V gene TRBV27 combines with J gene TRBJ1-3, with D possibly matching TRBD1 (5 bases). Germline loops: CDR1 MNHEY, CDR2 SMNVEV (reference sequence). Between the trimmed V and J ends, which lost 3 bases and 4 bases, there was a span of 10 bases. The length of the CDR3 is 14 residues.

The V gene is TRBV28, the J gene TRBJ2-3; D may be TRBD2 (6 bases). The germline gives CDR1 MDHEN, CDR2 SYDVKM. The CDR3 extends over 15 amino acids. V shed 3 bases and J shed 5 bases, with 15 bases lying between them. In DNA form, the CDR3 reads TGTGCCAGCAGTTTTGGCGGGACCCGTGGAGATACGCAGTATTTT. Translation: CASSFGGTRGDTQYF.

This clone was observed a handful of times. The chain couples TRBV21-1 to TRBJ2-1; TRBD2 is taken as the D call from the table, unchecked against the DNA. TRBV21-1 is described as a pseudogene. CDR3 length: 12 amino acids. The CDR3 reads CASSKETGEQFF. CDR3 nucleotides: TGTGCCAGCAGCAAAGAAACCGGTGAGCAGTTCTTC.

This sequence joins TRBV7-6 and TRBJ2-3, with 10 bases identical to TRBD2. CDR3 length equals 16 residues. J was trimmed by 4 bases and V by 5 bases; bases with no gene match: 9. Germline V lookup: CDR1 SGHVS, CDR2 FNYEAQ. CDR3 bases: TGTGCCAGCAGCCTCCTTGGACTAGCGGTCGCAGATACGCAGTATTTT. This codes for CASSLLGLAVADTQYF.

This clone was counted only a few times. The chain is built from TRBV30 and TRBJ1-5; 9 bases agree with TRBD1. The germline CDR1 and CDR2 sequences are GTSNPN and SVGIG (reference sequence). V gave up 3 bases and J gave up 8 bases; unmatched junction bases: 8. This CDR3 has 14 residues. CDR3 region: CAWRPGQGSEPQHF. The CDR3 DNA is TGTGCCTGGAGGCCGGGACAGGGTTCGGAGCCCCAGCATTTT.

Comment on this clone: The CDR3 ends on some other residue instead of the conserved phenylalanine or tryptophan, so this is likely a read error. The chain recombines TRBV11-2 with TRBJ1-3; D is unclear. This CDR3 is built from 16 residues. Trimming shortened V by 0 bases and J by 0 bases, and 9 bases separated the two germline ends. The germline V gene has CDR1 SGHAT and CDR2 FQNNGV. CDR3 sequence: CASSLDRQASGNTIYL. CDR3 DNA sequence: TGTGCCAGCAGCTTAGACCGGCAGGCCTCTGGAAACACCATATATCTT.

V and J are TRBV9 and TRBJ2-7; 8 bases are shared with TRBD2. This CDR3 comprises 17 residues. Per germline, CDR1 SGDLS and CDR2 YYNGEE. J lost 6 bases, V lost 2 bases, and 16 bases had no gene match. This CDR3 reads CASSVGTAARAGGEQYF. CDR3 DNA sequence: TGTGCCAGCAGCGTCGGGACCGCGGCCCGGGCGGGAGGCGAGCAGTACTTC.

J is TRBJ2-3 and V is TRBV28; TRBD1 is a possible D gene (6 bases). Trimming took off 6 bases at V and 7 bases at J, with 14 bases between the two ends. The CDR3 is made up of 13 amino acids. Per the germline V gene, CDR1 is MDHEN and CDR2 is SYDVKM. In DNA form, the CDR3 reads TGTGCCAGCAGCCGCTTAGGACAGAATACGCAGTATTTT. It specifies CASSRLGQNTQYF.

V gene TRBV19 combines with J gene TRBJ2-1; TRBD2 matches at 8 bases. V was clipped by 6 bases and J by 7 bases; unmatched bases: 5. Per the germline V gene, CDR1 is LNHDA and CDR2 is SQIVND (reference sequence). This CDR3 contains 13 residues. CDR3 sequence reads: CASSGRALNEQFF. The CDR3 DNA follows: TGTGCCAGTAGCGGGAGGGCATTGAATGAGCAGTTCTTC.

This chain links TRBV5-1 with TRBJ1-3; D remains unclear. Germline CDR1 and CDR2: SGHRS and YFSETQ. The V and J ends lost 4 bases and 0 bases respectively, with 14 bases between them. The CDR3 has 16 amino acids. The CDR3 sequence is CASSHLGGNSGNTIYF. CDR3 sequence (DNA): TGCGCCAGCAGCCACCTTGGAGGAAACTCTGGAAACACCATATATTTT. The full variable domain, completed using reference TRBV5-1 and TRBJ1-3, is KAGVTQTPRYLIKTRGQQVTLSCSPISGHRSVSWYQQTPGQGLQFLFEYFSETQRNKGNFPGRFSGRQFSNSRSEMNVSTLELGDSALYLCASSHLGGNSGNTIYFGEGSWLTVV.

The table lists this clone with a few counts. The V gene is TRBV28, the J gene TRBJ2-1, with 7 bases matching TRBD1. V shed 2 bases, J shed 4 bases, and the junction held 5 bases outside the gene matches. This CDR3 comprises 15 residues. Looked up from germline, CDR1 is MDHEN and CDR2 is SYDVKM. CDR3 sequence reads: CASSLRDRVYNEQFF. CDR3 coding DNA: TGTGCCAGCAGTTTACGAGACAGGGTGTACAATGAGCAGTTCTTC.

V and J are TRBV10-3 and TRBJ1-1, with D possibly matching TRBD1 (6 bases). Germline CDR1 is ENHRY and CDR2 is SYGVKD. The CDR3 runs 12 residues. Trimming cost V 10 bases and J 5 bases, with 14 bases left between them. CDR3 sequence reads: CASRTERTEAFF. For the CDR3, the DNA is TGTGCCAGCCGGACAGAGCGGACTGAAGCTTTCTTT.

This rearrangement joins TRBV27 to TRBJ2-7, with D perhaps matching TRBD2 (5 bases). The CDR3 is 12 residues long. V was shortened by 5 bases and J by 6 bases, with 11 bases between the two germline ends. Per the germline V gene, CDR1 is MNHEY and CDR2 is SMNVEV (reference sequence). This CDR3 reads CASSTGNSEQYF. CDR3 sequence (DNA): TGTGCCAGCAGTACGGGGAACAGCGAGCAGTACTTC.

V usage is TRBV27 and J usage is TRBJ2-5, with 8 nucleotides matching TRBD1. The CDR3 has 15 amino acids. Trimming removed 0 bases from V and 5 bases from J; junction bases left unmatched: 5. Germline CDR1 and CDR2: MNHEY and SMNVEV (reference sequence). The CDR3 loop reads CASSLSPDRVETQYF. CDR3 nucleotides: TGTGCCAGCAGTTTATCCCCGGACAGGGTTGAGACCCAGTACTTC.

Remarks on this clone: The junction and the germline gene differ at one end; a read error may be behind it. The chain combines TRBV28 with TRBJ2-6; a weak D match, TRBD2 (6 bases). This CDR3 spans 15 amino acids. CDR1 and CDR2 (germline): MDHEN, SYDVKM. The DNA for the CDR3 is TGTGCCAGCAGTTTAGGGGGGTCTGGGGCCAACGGCCTGACTTTC. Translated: CASSLGGSGANGLTF.

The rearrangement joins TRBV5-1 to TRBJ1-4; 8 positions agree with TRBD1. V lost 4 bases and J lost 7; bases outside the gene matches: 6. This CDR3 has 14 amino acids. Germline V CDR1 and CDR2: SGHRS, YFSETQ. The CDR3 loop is CASSPQGAGEKLFF. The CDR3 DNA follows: TGCGCCAGCAGCCCCCAGGGGGCGGGTGAAAAACTGTTTTTT.

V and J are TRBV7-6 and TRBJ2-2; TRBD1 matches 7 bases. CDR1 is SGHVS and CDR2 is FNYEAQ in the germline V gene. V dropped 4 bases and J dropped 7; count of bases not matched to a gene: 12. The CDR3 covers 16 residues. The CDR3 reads CASSSTLQGFVGELFF. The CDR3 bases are TGTGCCAGCAGCTCGACCCTACAGGGGTTTGTCGGGGAGCTGTTTTTT.

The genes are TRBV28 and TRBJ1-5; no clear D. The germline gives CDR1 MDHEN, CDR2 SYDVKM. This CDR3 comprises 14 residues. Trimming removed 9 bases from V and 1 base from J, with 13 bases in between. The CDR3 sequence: CASWGGLSNQPQHF. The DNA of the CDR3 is TGTGCCAGTTGGGGAGGGCTGAGCAATCAGCCCCAGCATTTT.

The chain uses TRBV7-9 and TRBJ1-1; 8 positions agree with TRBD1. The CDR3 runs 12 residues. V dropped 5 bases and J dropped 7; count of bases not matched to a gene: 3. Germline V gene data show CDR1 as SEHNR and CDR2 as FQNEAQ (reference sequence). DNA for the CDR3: TGTGCCAGCAGCGACAGGGGATTTGAAGCTTTCTTT. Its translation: CASSDRGFEAFF. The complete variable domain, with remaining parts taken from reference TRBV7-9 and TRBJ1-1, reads DTGVSQNPRHKITKRGQNVTFRCDPISEHNRLYWYRQTLGQGPEFLTYFQNEAQLEKSRLLSDRFSAERPKGSFSTLEIQRTEQGDSAMYLCASSDRGFEAFFGQGTRLTVV.

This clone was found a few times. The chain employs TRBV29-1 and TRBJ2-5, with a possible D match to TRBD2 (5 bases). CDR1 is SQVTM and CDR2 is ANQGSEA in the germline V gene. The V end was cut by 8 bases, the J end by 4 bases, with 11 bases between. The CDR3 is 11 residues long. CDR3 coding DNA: TGCAGCTTGGGTGGAGGAGAGACCCAGTACTTC. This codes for CSLGGGETQYF.

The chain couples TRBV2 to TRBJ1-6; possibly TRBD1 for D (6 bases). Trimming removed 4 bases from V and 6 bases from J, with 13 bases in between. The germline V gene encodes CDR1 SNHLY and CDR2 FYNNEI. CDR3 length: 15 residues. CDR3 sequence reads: CASSVDQQGNSPLHF. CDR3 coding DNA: TGTGCCAGCAGTGTTGACCAACAGGGTAATTCACCCCTCCACTTT.

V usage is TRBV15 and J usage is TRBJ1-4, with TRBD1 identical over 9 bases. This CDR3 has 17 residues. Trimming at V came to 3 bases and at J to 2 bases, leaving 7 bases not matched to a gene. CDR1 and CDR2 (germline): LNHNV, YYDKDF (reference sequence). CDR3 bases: TGTGCCACCAGCAGCAGGACAGGGGCGTTGACTAATGAAAAACTGTTTTTT. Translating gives CATSSRTGALTNEKLFF.

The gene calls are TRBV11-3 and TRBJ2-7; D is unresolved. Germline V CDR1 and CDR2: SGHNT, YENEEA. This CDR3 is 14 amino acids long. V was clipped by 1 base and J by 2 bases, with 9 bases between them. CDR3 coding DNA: TGTGCCAGCAGCTTAGGGCCCTCAACCTACGAGCAGTACTTC. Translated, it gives CASSLGPSTYEQYF. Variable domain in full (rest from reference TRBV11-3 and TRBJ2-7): EAGVVQSPRYKIIEKKQPVAFWCNPISGHNTLYWYLQNLGQGPELLIRYENEEAVDDSQLPKDRFSAERLKGVDSTLKIQPAELGDSAVYLCASSLGPSTYEQYFGPGTRLTVT.

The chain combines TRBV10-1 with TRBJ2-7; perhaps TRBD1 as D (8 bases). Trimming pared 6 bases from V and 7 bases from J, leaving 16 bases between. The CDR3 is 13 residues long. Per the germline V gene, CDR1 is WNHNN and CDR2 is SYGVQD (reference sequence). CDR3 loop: CASSPDRGGEQYF. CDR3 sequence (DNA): TGCGCCAGCAGCCCAGACAGGGGAGGGGAGCAGTACTTC.

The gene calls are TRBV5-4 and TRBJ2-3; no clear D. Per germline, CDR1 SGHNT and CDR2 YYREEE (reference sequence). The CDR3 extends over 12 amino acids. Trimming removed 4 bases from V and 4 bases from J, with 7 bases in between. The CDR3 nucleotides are TGTGCCAGCAGCATTGGCCCAGATACGCAGTATTTT. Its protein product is CASSIGPDTQYF. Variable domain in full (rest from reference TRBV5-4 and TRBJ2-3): ETGVTQSPTHLIKTRGQQVTLRCSSQSGHNTVSWYQQALGQGPQFIFQYYREEENGRGNFPPRFSGLQFPNYSSELNVNALELDDSALYLCASSIGPDTQYFGPGTRLTVL.

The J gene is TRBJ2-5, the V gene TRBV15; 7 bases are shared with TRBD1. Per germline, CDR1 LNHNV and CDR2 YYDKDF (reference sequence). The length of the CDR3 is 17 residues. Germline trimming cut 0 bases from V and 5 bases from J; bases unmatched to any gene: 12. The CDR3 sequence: CATSRDGTARRTETQYF. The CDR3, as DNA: TGTGCCACCAGCAGAGATGGGACAGCTAGAAGGACGGAGACCCAGTACTTC.